This TCR beta chain was captured in a study of blood T cell repertoires in COVID-19. Study context: The United States, Italy and Spain were the sources of the acute and convalescent COVID-19 samples. Sources were T cells, B-cell-depleted T cells, or PBMCs; the material itself was cDNA or gDNA.

Per the study methods: For nucleated cells, counts were estimated from reference gene primer amplification. TCRdb's copy holds only in-frame clones and misses some; the assay was immunoSEQ multiplex PCR. V and J calls and clone size are those listed in that table; D and trimming were worked out from the DNA. This repertoire shows some 200,000 clones, around 80% found once; its top ten account for less than 7%. V lost 3 bases and J lost 6; bases outside the gene matches: 3. The CDR3 is 15 residues long. Germline CDR1 SGDLS, CDR2 YYNGEE. The specimen sequenced was peripheral blood. The receptor comes from a woman aged 65 to 85 with acute or convalescent COVID-19. This sequence joins TRBV9 and TRBJ2-2, with 12 bases lining up with TRBD1. The CDR3 sequence: CASSGRDRGPGELFF. The CDR3, as DNA: TGTGCCAGCAGCGGCCGGGACAGGGGGCCCGGGGAGCTGTTTTTT.